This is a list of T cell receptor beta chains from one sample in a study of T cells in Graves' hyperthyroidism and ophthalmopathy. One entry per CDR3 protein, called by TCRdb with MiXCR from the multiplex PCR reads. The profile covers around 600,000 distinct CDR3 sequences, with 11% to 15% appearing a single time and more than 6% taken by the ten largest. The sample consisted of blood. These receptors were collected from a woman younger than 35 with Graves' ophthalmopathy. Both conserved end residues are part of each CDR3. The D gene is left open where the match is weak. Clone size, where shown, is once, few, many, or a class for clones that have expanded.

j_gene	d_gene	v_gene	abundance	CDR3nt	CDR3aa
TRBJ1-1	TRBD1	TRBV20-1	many	TGCAGTGCTTGGGACAGCGAAGCTTTCTTT	CSAWDSEAFF
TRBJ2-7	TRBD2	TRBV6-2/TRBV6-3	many	TGTGCCAGCAGACCCAGCGGGGGGACCTACGAGCAGTACTTC	CASRPSGGTYEQYF
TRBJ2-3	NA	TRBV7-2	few	TGTGCCAGCAGCCAAATTCGAACAGGGCCCACAGATACGCAGTATTTT	CASSQIRTGPTDTQYF
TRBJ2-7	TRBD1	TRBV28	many	TGTGCCAGCAGTTTAGACCCGGGACAGATAAACGAGCAGTACTTC	CASSLDPGQINEQYF
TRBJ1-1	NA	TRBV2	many	TGTGCCAGCAGTGTTGTTGCCTTAGAAGCTTTCTTT	CASSVVALEAFF
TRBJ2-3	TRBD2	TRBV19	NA	TGTGCCAGTAGTATGGCAACTAGCGGGAGCACAGATACGCAGTATTTT	CASSMATSGSTDTQYF
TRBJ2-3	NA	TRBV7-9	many	TGTGCCAGCAGGAACGCGGGATCGGGCGCAGATACGCAGTATTTT	CASRNAGSGADTQYF
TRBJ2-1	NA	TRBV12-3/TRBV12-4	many	TGTGCCAGCAGACCCGGGACCAACAATGAGCAGTTCTTC	CASRPGTNNEQFF
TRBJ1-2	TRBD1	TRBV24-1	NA	TGTGCCACCAGTGATCCCAGGACAGGGGAGGATGGCTACACCTTC	CATSDPRTGEDGYTF
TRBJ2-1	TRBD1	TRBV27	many	TGTGCCAGCGACGGACAGGGGGGGGAGTTCTTC	CASDGQGGEFF
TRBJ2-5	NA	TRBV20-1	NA	TGCAGTGCTAGAGTAGGAACGGGGGCCCAGTACTTC	CSARVGTGAQYF
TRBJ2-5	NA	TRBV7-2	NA	TGTGCCAGCAGTTCCCCCGGGACCCCAATAGGGACCCAGTACTTC	CASSSPGTPIGTQYF
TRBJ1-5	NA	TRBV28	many	TGTGCCAGCAGTTTTATCTCCCTGGACCTATTTAGCAATCAGCCCCAGCATTTT	CASSFISLDLFSNQPQHF
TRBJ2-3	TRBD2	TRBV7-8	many	TGTGCCAGCAGCCACTCCGGACTAGCGGTCACAGATACGCAGTATTTT	CASSHSGLAVTDTQYF
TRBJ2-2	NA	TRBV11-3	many	TGTGCCAGCAGCTTATCCAGCAGTGCCACCGGGGAGCTGTTTTTT	CASSLSSSATGELFF
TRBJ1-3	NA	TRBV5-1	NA	TGCGCCAGCAGCTTACCCCATGGCGGCTCTGGAAACACCATATATTTT	CASSLPHGGSGNTIYF
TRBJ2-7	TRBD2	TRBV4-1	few	TGCGCCAGCAGCCAAGTCGTCCCCCTAGCGGGGAAGCCCCTCTACGAGCAGTACTTC	CASSQVVPLAGKPLYEQYF
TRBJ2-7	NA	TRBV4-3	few	TGCGCCAGCAGCCCCGCGGAGCTATCCTACGAGCAGTACTTC	CASSPAELSYEQYF
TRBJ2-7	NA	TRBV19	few	TGTGCCAGTAGCCGAACAGGGTTCTCCTACGAGCAGTACTTC	CASSRTGFSYEQYF
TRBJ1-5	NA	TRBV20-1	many	TGCAGTGCTAGTGGCGCCTATAGCAATCAGCCCCAGCATTTT	CSASGAYSNQPQHF
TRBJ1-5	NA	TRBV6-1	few	TGTGCCAGCAGACTCCACAGAAATCAGCCCCAGCATTTT	CASRLHRNQPQHF
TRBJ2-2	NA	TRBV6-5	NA	TGTGCCAGCAGTTACTCCCCGGGAGTTTCTAACACCGGGGAGCTGTTTTTT	CASSYSPGVSNTGELFF
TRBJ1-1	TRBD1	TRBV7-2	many	TGTGCCAGCAGCCCCGGGACAGCAATCACTGAAGCTTTCTTT	CASSPGTAITEAFF